This record covers a single T cell receptor beta chain. No cognate antigen has been identified for it. No qualities accompany the bases; no much larger clone lies one base away. According to the study, the label for this sample's time point signals: baseline before first vaccination. What this sample's treatment or condition label stands for: meningococcal conjugate vaccine given as trial control. Vaccinee samples were obtained from the UK trials COV001 and COV002, which included a single-blind randomized controlled phase 2/3 trial of AZD1222 (ChAdOx1 nCoV-19) in healthy adults. For TCRbeta chain sequencing, PBMC samples were collected from trial participants at day 0 and at day 28 after the second dose. The CDR3 regions of human TCRbeta chains were analyzed by immunosequencing. On the authors' methods: Repertoire TCRs were matched against a reference library of SARS-CoV-2-specific TCRs generated with the MIRA antigen-specificity platform. Breadth was defined as the fraction of unique TCRs that were SARS-CoV-2-associated. Depth was defined as the fraction of total T cells that were SARS-CoV-2-associated. Each spike-specific TCR was assigned to its reactive spike region and to a CD4 or CD8 class using the MIRA data. Log10-transformed breadth and depth values were compared by one-way ANOVA with Sidak's multiple comparisons tests. The table was pulled from immuneACCESS by TCRdb, which kept in-frame rearrangements only. Such tables lose some clones; where checked, under half of the loss comes from unresolved V genes, and the rest has no known cause. D and trimming come from the DNA, and the V and J calls and clone size come from that table. For this sample the table gives 120,000 to 150,000 clones, of which about 90% were detected only once. Of the sample, approximately 3% falls within the top ten clones.

The trim is 5 bases for V and 4 bases for J, with a gap of 15 bases between the germline ends. From the cysteine through the phenylalanine, the CDR3 covers 14 amino acids. The retained sequence is limited to the CDR3, 42 bases, with the frame set at the first base. CDR1 and CDR2, per the germline V gene, are SGHTS and YDEGEE. This sample was included in a study of T cell responses to AZD1222 COVID-19 vaccine (dated by TCRdb to 2020 to 2022). Study-level background: TCR sequencing was performed for some 250 trial participants, of whom about 200 were given two doses of AZD1222 and some 25 were given two doses of MenACWY control vaccine. Trial participants were enrolled by age into 18-55, 56-69 and 70-plus year subgroups, with around 150, 28 and 57 TCR-sequenced participants respectively.

What the authors observed across the whole study: Conclusions about previously exposed vaccinees are limited because only five to seven AZD1222 recipients were SARS-CoV-2 seropositive at baseline. In the small 56-69-year group, the increase in depth fell short of significance, most likely because of low power. Participants were mostly white British, with more females than males. The authors suggested clonal diversity may have been underestimated. No day 14 peak-response samples were available, so repertoires were characterized only after the peak T cell response. Nearly half of unique spike-specific TCRs reportedly recognized epitopes outside regions mutated in the B.1.351 and B.1.1.7 variants. Spike-specific TCR breadth and depth rose significantly after two AZD1222 doses compared with day 0 and with MenACWY recipients. CD4 TCRs associated with the vaccine covered the entire spike protein, and the dominant responses were in regions 160-218 and 743-854.

The sample here was peripheral blood, taken on day 0 of MenACWY control vaccination. The TCR originated in an adult in good health. In this chain, TRBV5-8 is recombined with TRBJ1-2, with TRBD1 as a weak D call on 6 bases. The nucleotide sequence is given as TGTGCCAGCAGACATGAAGGGGGTTCCTATGGCTACACCTTC. Protein translation: CASRHEGGSYGYTF.